These 30 T cell receptor beta chains were sequenced from one sample in a study of CD8 T cells in Susac syndrome. The authors reverse transcribed about 0.5 to 1 ug RNA with random hexamers. TCRdb used MiXCR to reprocess the immunoSEQ multiplex PCR reads, holding one entry per CDR3 protein. Among hundreds of thousands of distinct CDR3 sequences listed, around 93% were seen once. Material for sequencing was CD4+ T cells from PBMCs. These receptors all stem from a human donor with multiple sclerosis.

The chain has TRBV9 and TRBJ1-4; D gene uncertain. The CDR3 covers 14 residues. From germline, CDR1 is SGDLS and CDR2 YYNGEE. V shed 2 bases and J shed 0 bases, with 5 bases lying between them. CDR3 sequence (DNA): TGTGCCAGCAGCGTGTCTGCAACTAATGAAAAACTGTTTTTT. The encoded protein is CASSVSATNEKLFF.

The rearrangement joins TRBV9 to TRBJ2-5, with 8 positions matching TRBD2. V trimming: 4 bases; J trimming: 13 bases; junction bases outside the gene matches: 18. Germline CDR1 reads SGDLS; CDR2 reads YYNGEE. This CDR3 region has 15 residues. The CDR3 loop reads CASSPREGRDRPLYF. The CDR3, as DNA: TGTGCCAGCAGCCCCCGGGAGGGGCGGGACCGGCCGTTGTACTTC. Full variable domain (rest looked up from reference TRBV9 and TRBJ2-5): DSGVTQTPKHLITATGQRVTLRCSPRSGDLSVYWYQQSLDQGLQFLIQYYNGEERAKGNILERFSAQQFPDLHSELNLSSLELGDSALYFCASSPREGRDRPLYFGPGTRLLVL.

CDR3 nucleotide sequence: TGTGCCAGCAGCCAAGATAGCGGACTGGCGGGAGGGGCTAACAATGAGCAGTTCTTC. Its translation: CASSQDSGLAGGANNEQFF. The V call is TRBV3-1, the J call TRBJ2-1; 9 positions agree with TRBD2. In germline, CDR1 is LGHDT, CDR2 YNNKEL (reference sequence). Germline trimming cut 0 bases from V and 5 bases from J; bases unmatched to any gene: 14. The CDR3 covers 19 residues.

This clonotype has only one observation. The rearrangement uses TRBV7-3 and TRBJ1-1, with a tentative D call TRBD1 (5 bases). Germline CDR1 and CDR2: SGHTA and FQGTGA. This CDR3 is 14 amino acids long. The V gene lost 4 bases and the J gene lost 1 base, with 10 bases spanning the gap. As DNA, the CDR3 is TGTGCCAGCAGCTCTAAAGACAGGAACACTGAAGCTTTCTTT. The encoded protein is CASSSKDRNTEAFF.

The V and J genes are TRBV5-1 and TRBJ2-3; D ambiguous. The V gene lost 0 bases and the J gene lost 5 bases, with 7 bases spanning the gap. The CDR3 consists of 13 residues. In germline, CDR1 is SGHRS, CDR2 YFSETQ. As DNA, the CDR3 is TGCGCCAGCAGCTTGGCCGTTGGAGATACGCAGTATTTT. It yields the protein CASSLAVGDTQYF.

The V and J genes are TRBV20-1 and TRBJ2-1, with D perhaps being TRBD1 or TRBD2 (5 bases each). Trimming took 6 bases from V and 10 from J, leaving 22 bases between them. This CDR3 spans 14 amino acids. The germline V gene encodes CDR1 DFQATT and CDR2 SNEGSKA (reference sequence). CDR3 nucleotide sequence: TGCAGTGCCCCCCGGGGCGGTGGAGGTGGCGAGCAGTTCTTC. Residues: CSAPRGGGGGEQFF.

The rearrangement links TRBV12-3 or TRBV12-4 to TRBJ1-2, with 8 bases aligning to TRBD1. This CDR3 is 14 amino acids long. Losses at the gene ends were 6 bases for V and 3 bases for J; bases not matched to a gene: 6. The CDR3 nucleotides are TGTGCCAGCAGAGCGACAGGGGAGGACTATGGCTACACCTTC. Protein: CASRATGEDYGYTF.

This sequence joins TRBV7-8 and TRBJ2-5; TRBD2 aligns across 7 bases. The germline V gene has CDR1 SGHVS and CDR2 FQNEAQ. The CDR3 length is 18 residues. The J segment lost 6 bases and the V segment lost 4 bases, leaving 20 bases of the junction unmatched. This CDR3 is CASSSYDGRRAHDKTQYF. CDR3 DNA: TGTGCCAGCAGCTCCTATGACGGGAGGCGGGCCCATGACAAGACCCAGTACTTC.

V gene TRBV21-1 combines with J gene TRBJ2-2. TRBV21-1 is termed a pseudogene. There are 17 residues in the CDR3. The CDR3 is CASSRTPDVRNTGELFF. The CDR3 DNA reads TGTGCCAGCAGCCGAACCCCGGACGTACGGAACACCGGGGAGCTGTTTTTT.

The rearrangement links TRBV4-2 to TRBJ1-5; D unclear. V was pared by 0 bases and J by 5 bases, with 14 bases between. Looked up from germline, CDR1 is LGHNA and CDR2 is YNFKEQ. The CDR3 is 16 amino acids. CDR3 in DNA: TGTGCCAGCAGCCAAGAACTGTCCGAGCCTTATCAGCCCCAGCATTTT. This gives the protein CASSQELSEPYQPQHF.

V usage is TRBV9 and J usage is TRBJ1-6, with D maybe TRBD1 (5 bases). The CDR3 length is 15 residues. Trimming took off 7 bases at V and 7 bases at J, with 18 bases between the two ends. CDR1 is SGDLS, CDR2 YYNGEE, per germline. The CDR3 region has the DNA TGTGCCAGCCGGTCTGGGGCCCCAGCAAATTCACCCCTCCACTTT. Amino acids: CASRSGAPANSPLHF.

This clonotype was detected only once. The V and J genes are TRBV4-1 and TRBJ2-5; 7 bases line up with TRBD1. The CDR3 length is 16 residues. V shed 2 bases and J 2 bases; nucleotides not matched to a gene: 8. The germline gives CDR1 MGHRA, CDR2 YSYEKL. The CDR3 is CASSQHPGTAQETQYF. CDR3 nucleotide sequence: TGCGCCAGCAGCCAACACCCCGGGACAGCACAAGAGACCCAGTACTTC.

V is TRBV20-1 and J is TRBJ2-1; the D is unclear. CDR1 is DFQATT, CDR2 SNEGSKA, per germline (reference sequence). The germline V and J ends were trimmed by 0 bases and 4 bases, with 25 bases remaining between them. The CDR3 length is 19 residues. As DNA, the CDR3 is TGCAGTGCTAGAGATCTAAATCAGTCTCCGGTTATGTGGTACAATGAGCAGTTCTTC. Translation: CSARDLNQSPVMWYNEQFF.

The genes are TRBV20-1 and TRBJ2-5; 9 nucleotides agree with TRBD1. V was pared by 6 bases and J by 5 bases, with 4 bases of the junction left unmatched. The CDR3 is 12 amino acids. CDR1 DFQATT and CDR2 SNEGSKA come from the germline V gene (reference sequence). The CDR3 protein is CSAPTGGETQYF. The CDR3 nucleotides are TGCAGTGCCCCCACAGGGGGCGAGACCCAGTACTTC.

CDR3 amino acids: CASSVGAGAKRETQYF. The CDR3 DNA reads TGTGCCAGCAGTGTTGGAGCAGGGGCTAAGAGGGAGACCCAGTACTTC. The chain recombines TRBV6-1 with TRBJ2-5; possible D gene TRBD1, 6 bases. The CDR3 length is 16 residues. Germline V gives CDR1 MNHNS, CDR2 SASEGT. Between the trimmed V and J ends, which lost 4 bases and 5 bases, there was a span of 20 bases.

The gene calls are TRBV5-1 and TRBJ1-1, with 7 positions matching TRBD1. The CDR3 is 12 amino acids. Germline-derived CDR1 and CDR2 are SGHRS and YFSETQ. V gave up 3 bases and J gave up 11 bases; unmatched junction bases: 7. CDR3 coding DNA: TGCGCCAGCAGCTCAGACAGGGTTGGGGCTTTCTTT. Its translation is CASSSDRVGAFF.

This rearrangement joins TRBV20-1 to TRBJ2-2, with 7 bases that match TRBD1. This CDR3 is built from 14 residues. Germline V gene lookup returns CDR1 DFQATT and CDR2 SNEGSKA (reference sequence). With V trimmed by 1 base and J by 1 base, 0 bases remained unmatched. The CDR3 sequence: CSARGQGNTGELFF. The CDR3 DNA sequence: TGCAGTGCTAGAGGACAGGGGAACACCGGGGAGCTGTTTTTT.

The chain has TRBV30 and TRBJ2-1; the match to TRBD2 covers 12 bases. V was pared by 2 bases and J by 5 bases, with 4 bases of the junction left unmatched. The CDR3 is 15 amino acids. In germline, CDR1 is GTSNPN, CDR2 SVGIG (reference sequence). As DNA, the CDR3 is TGTGCCTGGAGTTCAGGACTAGCGGGGAACAATGAGCAGTTCTTC. It is translated as CAWSSGLAGNNEQFF.

The V and J genes are TRBV29-1 and TRBJ2-3; D perhaps matches TRBD2 (7 bases). The germline gives CDR1 SQVTM, CDR2 ANQGSEA. The CDR3 is made up of 13 amino acids. Trimming shortened V by 7 bases and J by 3 bases, and 14 bases separated the two germline ends. The CDR3: CSAGGGGTDTQYF. CDR3 DNA: TGCAGCGCTGGGGGGGGCGGGACAGATACGCAGTATTTT.

The rearrangement uses TRBV29-1 and TRBJ2-1, with 7 positions matching TRBD1. Trimming cost V 7 bases and J 0 bases; bases outside gene matches: 6. The V gene's germline CDR1 is SQVTM and CDR2 ANQGSEA. This CDR3 region has 14 residues. CDR3 DNA sequence: TGCAGCGGGCTGACAGGGAGCTCCTACAATGAGCAGTTCTTC. Protein: CSGLTGSSYNEQFF.

V is TRBV12-3 or TRBV12-4 and J is TRBJ2-1; D gene unclear. Trimming shortened V by 7 bases and J by 0 bases, and 7 bases separated the two germline ends. The CDR3 contains 13 residues. The CDR3 DNA reads TGTGCCAGCATTTCCGGCTCCTACAATGAGCAGTTCTTC. It encodes CASISGSYNEQFF.

V gene TRBV12-3 or TRBV12-4 combines with J gene TRBJ1-4, with a weak D call TRBD1 (6 bases). V was clipped by 6 bases and J by 8 bases, with 16 bases between them. This CDR3 is 14 amino acids long. This CDR3 is CASRLAGVEEKLFF. CDR3 in DNA: TGTGCCAGCAGGCTAGCAGGGGTCGAAGAAAAACTGTTTTTT.

V usage is TRBV12-3 or TRBV12-4 and J usage is TRBJ2-2; TRBD2 matches at 11 bases. The CDR3 loop spans 16 amino acids. V lost 6 bases, J lost 7 bases, and 10 bases stayed unmatched. For the CDR3, the DNA is TGTGCCAGCAGCTCACCCCTAGCGGGGGGCCTCGGGGAGCTGTTTTTT. This gives the protein CASSSPLAGGLGELFF.

The chain carries TRBV18 and TRBJ2-7; 12 positions match TRBD2. Trimming at V came to 0 bases and at J to 9 bases, leaving 3 bases not matched to a gene. The CDR3 is 14 amino acids. Per germline, CDR1 KGHSH and CDR2 LQKENI. The CDR3 nucleotides are TGTGCCAGCTCACCACCGACTAGCGGGAGTGGGCAGTACGTC. This encodes CASSPPTSGSGQYV.

The gene calls are TRBV11-1 and TRBJ1-6; 7 bases line up with TRBD1. CDR3 length: 15 amino acids. Trimming removed 0 bases from V and 8 bases from J; junction bases left unmatched: 4. Germline lookup yields CDR1 SGHAT and CDR2 FQDESV (reference sequence). The CDR3 loop is CASSLARDRYSPLHF. The DNA of the CDR3 is TGTGCCAGCAGCTTAGCCCGGGACAGATATTCACCCCTCCACTTT.

The rearrangement uses TRBV19 and TRBJ2-7, with 7 bases that match TRBD1. V gave up 10 bases and J gave up 6 bases; unmatched junction bases: 9. Germline CDR1 reads LNHDA; CDR2 reads SQIVND (reference sequence). This CDR3 is built from 12 residues. Here the CDR3 DNA reads TGTGCCACAGGGGGTCCACGGGGCGAGCAGTACGTC. Translated: CATGGPRGEQYV.

CDR3 sequence reads: CASSAVPGQGPDGYTF. CDR3 DNA sequence: TGCGCCAGCAGCGCAGTCCCGGGACAGGGACCTGATGGCTACACCTTC. The genes are TRBV5-1 and TRBJ1-2, with 9 bases identical to TRBD1. Germline V lookup: CDR1 SGHRS, CDR2 YFSETQ. There are 16 residues in the CDR3. Trimming removed 4 bases from V and 6 bases from J; junction bases left unmatched: 13.

This chain joins TRBV7-3 and TRBJ2-1; TRBD2 matches 9 bases. Germline CDR1 SGHTA, CDR2 FQGTGA. The CDR3 totals 16 residues. After removal of 2 bases from V and 7 bases from J, the junction contained 9 bases not matched to a gene. DNA of the CDR3: TGTGCCAGCAGCTTAGGGGCCGGGACTAGCATAAATGAGCAGTTCTTC. As protein: CASSLGAGTSINEQFF.

The chain recombines TRBV20-1 with TRBJ2-3, with a weak D call TRBD2 (5 bases). Germline loops: CDR1 DFQATT, CDR2 SNEGSKA (reference sequence). The CDR3 contains 15 residues. V was clipped by 3 bases and J by 0 bases, with 13 bases between them. The CDR3: CSASPRRVSTDTQYF. For the CDR3, the DNA is TGCAGTGCTAGCCCCAGGCGGGTAAGCACAGATACGCAGTATTTT.

The rearrangement joins TRBV9 to TRBJ2-5; maybe TRBD2 (5 bases). There are 19 residues in the CDR3. From germline, CDR1 is SGDLS and CDR2 YYNGEE. V was pared by 7 bases and J by 0 bases, with 28 bases between. CDR3 nucleotide sequence: TGTGCCAGCGGACGAGGAAGCGGCCGAACGTTGGGGTACCAAGAGACCCAGTACTTC. Protein product: CASGRGSGRTLGYQETQYF.